The 26 T cell receptor beta chains below all came from one sample that was sequenced in a study of blood T cell repertoires in COVID-19. Profiled with immunoSEQ multiplex PCR; TCRdb holds only in-frame clones, not every one. The table has more than 75,000 clones, 84% seen once; the top ten hold over 10%. Sequenced sample: peripheral blood. The receptors were sampled from a human donor in a cohort sampled during active COVID-19.

This clone was seen a handful of times. This chain's CDR3 is CASSPPFRDKNTGELFF. As DNA, the CDR3 is TGTGCCAGCAGCCCCCCCTTCCGGGACAAGAACACCGGGGAGCTGTTTTTT. The chain uses TRBV7-8 and TRBJ2-2, with TRBD1 as a possible D gene (6 bases). The CDR3 totals 17 residues. Trimming removed 5 bases at V and 1 base at J, with 17 bases between. The germline CDR1 and CDR2 sequences are SGHVS and FQNEAQ.

The chain carries TRBV5-1 and TRBJ2-7, with TRBD1 identical over 10 bases. This CDR3 is 15 amino acids long. Per the germline V gene, CDR1 is SGHRS and CDR2 is YFSETQ. Trimming removed 0 bases from V and 4 bases from J; junction bases left unmatched: 4. The CDR3 region is CASSLAMGQGYEQYF. DNA of the CDR3: TGCGCCAGCAGCTTGGCGATGGGACAGGGGTACGAGCAGTACTTC. Variable domain in full (rest from reference TRBV5-1 and TRBJ2-7): KAGVTQTPRYLIKTRGQQVTLSCSPISGHRSVSWYQQTPGQGLQFLFEYFSETQRNKGNFPGRFSGRQFSNSRSEMNVSTLELGDSALYLCASSLAMGQGYEQYFGPGTRLTVT.

This clone has only one observation. The chain is built from TRBV28 and TRBJ2-2; TRBD2 is a possible D gene (5 bases). V was shortened by 6 bases and J by 6 bases, with 8 bases between the two germline ends. Germline V gives CDR1 MDHEN, CDR2 SYDVKM. The CDR3 runs 12 residues. The CDR3 nucleotides are TGTGCCAGCAGACCAGCGGCCGGGGAGCTGTTTTTT. It codes for CASRPAAGELFF.

The chain recombines TRBV5-1 with TRBJ2-2, with D perhaps TRBD2 (6 bases). In germline, CDR1 is SGHRS, CDR2 YFSETQ. CDR3 length: 16 amino acids. Trimming left V 0 bases short and J 3 bases short, with 12 bases between. CDR3 sequence reads: CASSLAGGAYTGELFF. The CDR3 DNA reads TGCGCCAGCAGCTTGGCCGGCGGGGCCTACACCGGGGAGCTGTTTTTT.

This clone was observed a few times. The rearrangement uses TRBV14 and TRBJ2-1; weak D call: TRBD2 (5 bases). Germline loops: CDR1 SGHDN, CDR2 FVKESK. The CDR3 runs to 13 residues. V lost 1 base to trimming and J lost 10 bases, with 11 bases between them. In DNA, the CDR3 is TGTGCCAGCAGCCAAGTTCGGCCGGGGGAGCAGTTCTTC. It codes for CASSQVRPGEQFF.

This clone appeared once. This rearrangement joins TRBV5-1 to TRBJ2-5, with 7 bases aligning to TRBD1. V dropped 3 bases and J dropped 6; count of bases not matched to a gene: 8. The CDR3 consists of 14 residues. The germline CDR1 and CDR2 sequences are SGHRS and YFSETQ. CDR3 sequence reads: CASSSGTAQQTQYF. DNA for the CDR3: TGCGCCAGCAGCTCCGGGACAGCACAGCAGACCCAGTACTTC.

The V and J genes are TRBV2 and TRBJ1-1; TRBD1 matches at 7 bases. V lost 7 bases to trimming and J lost 3 bases; unmatched junction nucleotides: 5. The CDR3 is 13 residues long. In germline, CDR1 is SNHLY, CDR2 FYNNEI. This chain's CDR3 is CASKGQVDTEAFF. DNA of the CDR3: TGTGCCAGCAAAGGACAGGTCGACACTGAAGCTTTCTTT.

The J gene is TRBJ1-5, the V gene TRBV9; no reliable D call. Trimming took off 3 bases at V and 0 bases at J, with 7 bases between the two ends. Per germline, CDR1 SGDLS and CDR2 YYNGEE. CDR3 length equals 14 residues. CDR3 protein: CASSAGLSNQPQHF. The CDR3 region has the DNA TGTGCCAGCAGCGCAGGACTTAGCAATCAGCCCCAGCATTTT.

The rearrangement links TRBV9 to TRBJ2-2; D remains ambiguous. This CDR3 spans 15 amino acids. CDR1 is SGDLS, CDR2 YYNGEE, per germline. The V and J ends lost 4 bases and 0 bases respectively, with 10 bases between them. This CDR3 reads CASSPGAANTGELFF. The CDR3, as DNA: TGTGCCAGCAGCCCAGGTGCAGCGAACACCGGGGAGCTGTTTTTT.

The chain couples TRBV4-1 to TRBJ2-7, with 7 bases fitting TRBD1. J gave up 4 bases and V 1 base, and 7 bases lay outside the gene matches. This CDR3 has 15 residues. Germline loops: CDR1 MGHRA, CDR2 YSYEKL. DNA of the CDR3: TGCGCCAGCAGCCAAGGGAGAGGGGGCGGGTACGAGCAGTACTTC. Translation gives CASSQGRGGGYEQYF.

The chain has TRBV6-1 and TRBJ2-2; 7 nucleotides line up with TRBD2. The trim removed 2 bases at V and 6 bases at J, leaving 12 bases unmatched. This CDR3 spans 17 amino acids. The germline V gene encodes CDR1 MNHNS and CDR2 SASEGT. The CDR3 reads CASSENRGDRIAGELFF. As DNA, the CDR3 is TGTGCCAGCAGTGAAAACCGGGGGGATCGAATCGCCGGGGAGCTGTTTTTT.

This clone showed up just once. The gene calls are TRBV5-3 and TRBJ2-1, with no clear D. TRBV5-3 belongs to the ORF category, with a function that is uncertain. This CDR3 comprises 13 residues. V shed 0 bases and J shed 10 bases, with 11 bases lying between them. CDR3 coding DNA: TGTGCCAGAAGCTTGGCCGCGGCGGAGGAGCAGTTCTTC. Residues: CARSLAAAEEQFF.

The chain has TRBV7-9 and TRBJ2-1; 7 bases are shared with TRBD2. This CDR3 has 11 residues. With V trimmed by 5 bases and J by 10 bases, 2 bases remained unmatched. Looked up from germline, CDR1 is SEHNR and CDR2 is FQNEAQ (reference sequence). In DNA form, the CDR3 reads TGTGCCAGCAGCCAAGCGGGAGAGCAGTTCTTC. This codes for CASSQAGEQFF.

The chain links TRBV7-2 to TRBJ1-6; D is perhaps TRBD1 (5 bases). Deletions cut 0 bases from V and 5 bases from J, with 5 bases between. The CDR3 spans 14 residues. Germline CDR1 is SGHTA and CDR2 is FQGNSA. CDR3 DNA sequence: TGTGCCAGCAGCTTAGCCAGGGATAATTCACCCCTCCACTTT. Translated: CASSLARDNSPLHF. Complete variable domain (other parts from reference TRBV7-2 and TRBJ1-6): GAGVSQSPSNKVTEKGKDVELRCDPISGHTALYWYRQSLGQGLEFLIYFQGNSAPDKSGLPSDRFSAERTGGSVSTLTIQRTQQEDSAVYLCASSLARDNSPLHFGNGTRLTVT.

The chain recombines TRBV7-9 with TRBJ2-7; no firm D call. Per germline, CDR1 SEHNR and CDR2 FQNEAQ (reference sequence). Trimming stripped 1 base from V and 1 base from J, with 11 bases between. There are 15 residues in the CDR3. The CDR3 coding sequence is TGTGCCAGCAGCTTAGGCCTAGGTCTTTCCTACGAGCAGTACTTC. It translates to CASSLGLGLSYEQYF.

The gene calls are TRBV6-6 and TRBJ2-3; 8 bases match TRBD1. The germline V gene has CDR1 MNHNY and CDR2 SVGAGI (reference sequence). There are 16 residues in the CDR3. V was pared by 4 bases and J by 6 bases, with 12 bases of the junction left unmatched. As DNA, the CDR3 is TGTGCCAGCAGTTTTCTAGGGACAGGCAGCCGGGATACGCAGTATTTT. Translation: CASSFLGTGSRDTQYF.

The chain recombines TRBV6-1 with TRBJ2-1; 16 bases align to TRBD2. This CDR3 region has 20 residues. The V segment lost 1 base and the J segment 0 bases; nucleotides outside the gene matches: 6. From germline, CDR1 is MNHNS and CDR2 SASEGT. CDR3 region: CASSEEAGTSGGASYNEQFF. Written as DNA, the CDR3 is TGTGCCAGCAGTGAAGAGGCAGGGACTAGCGGGGGGGCCTCCTACAATGAGCAGTTCTTC.

The genes are TRBV5-4 and TRBJ1-6, with 11 bases lining up with TRBD1. The CDR3 consists of 16 residues. Germline trimming cut 4 bases from V and 4 bases from J; bases unmatched to any gene: 4. Germline V gene data show CDR1 as SGHNT and CDR2 as YYREEE (reference sequence). CDR3 in DNA: TGTGCCAGCAGCACCGGACAGGGGGCGTATAATTCACCCCTCCACTTT. Its protein is CASSTGQGAYNSPLHF.

V gene TRBV9 combines with J gene TRBJ2-1, with D possibly being TRBD1 (6 bases). Trimming took 3 bases from V and 4 from J, leaving 17 bases between them. Germline V gives CDR1 SGDLS, CDR2 YYNGEE. The CDR3 totals 16 residues. The CDR3 reads CASSGKQGWGYNEQFF. DNA of the CDR3: TGTGCCAGCAGCGGAAAACAGGGCTGGGGTTACAATGAGCAGTTCTTC. Variable domain in full (rest from reference TRBV9 and TRBJ2-1): DSGVTQTPKHLITATGQRVTLRCSPRSGDLSVYWYQQSLDQGLQFLIQYYNGEERAKGNILERFSAQQFPDLHSELNLSSLELGDSALYFCASSGKQGWGYNEQFFGPGTRLTVL.

The V gene is TRBV6-6, the J gene TRBJ1-4; 7 bases map to TRBD1. This CDR3 has 14 amino acids. Trimming took 7 bases from V and 5 from J; bases not matched to a gene: 7. Germline CDR1 and CDR2: MNHNY and SVGAGI (reference sequence). CDR3 nucleotides: TGTGCCAGCACCAGAGACAGGGACAATGAAAAACTGTTTTTT. Its translation is CASTRDRDNEKLFF.

The chain carries TRBV19 and TRBJ1-5, with D tentatively TRBD1 (6 bases). V dropped 6 bases and J dropped 4 bases, with 13 bases sitting between them. The germline V gene has CDR1 LNHDA and CDR2 SQIVND (reference sequence). There are 14 residues in the CDR3. The chain's CDR3 is CASSWGQLNQPQHF. The DNA for the CDR3 is TGTGCCAGTAGCTGGGGGCAGCTAAATCAGCCCCAGCATTTT.

This chain connects TRBV9 to TRBJ2-3; 9 bases are shared with TRBD2. The CDR3 sequence is 15 residues long. In germline, CDR1 is SGDLS, CDR2 YYNGEE. The J segment lost 2 bases and the V segment lost 4 bases, leaving 5 bases of the junction unmatched. The CDR3 sequence is CASSLSGGYTDTQYF. The CDR3 DNA reads TGTGCCAGCAGCCTCAGCGGGGGGTACACAGATACGCAGTATTTT.

The CDR3 DNA reads TGTGCCAGCAGCCAAGATGGGTGGGAGGCCGGCGCGGAGCTGTTTTTT. This encodes CASSQDGWEAGAELFF. This chain connects TRBV4-2 to TRBJ2-2, with D maybe TRBD2 (6 bases). The CDR3 sequence is 16 residues long. Germline CDR1 and CDR2: LGHNA and YNFKEQ. The V end was cut by 0 bases, the J end by 10 bases, with 18 bases between.

CDR3 nucleotides: TGTGCCAGCAGCCGCCCCAGCACTGAAGCTTTCTTT. This gives the protein CASSRPSTEAFF. The chain links TRBV3-1 (or the pseudogene TRBV3-2) to TRBJ1-1, with unresolved D. The CDR3 consists of 12 residues. Germline values: CDR1 LGHDT, CDR2 YNNKEL (reference sequence). The V gene lost 4 bases and the J gene lost 4 bases, with 7 bases spanning the gap.

The V gene is TRBV19, the J gene TRBJ2-5, with D possibly TRBD1 on 6 matching bases. CDR3 length equals 16 residues. V lost 7 bases and J 4 bases, leaving 22 bases between the germline ends. The germline V gene has CDR1 LNHDA and CDR2 SQIVND (reference sequence). The CDR3 region has the DNA TGTGCCAGTACAGCCACTGGACAGCCGGAAAGAGAGACCCAGTACTTC. Its translation is CASTATGQPERETQYF. Full variable domain (outside the CDR3, taken from reference TRBV19 and TRBJ2-5): DGGITQSPKYLFRKEGQNVTLSCEQNLNHDAMYWYRQDPGQGLRLIYYSQIVNDFQKGDIAEGYSVSREKKESFPLTVTSAQKNPTAFYLCASTATGQPERETQYFGPGTRLLVL.

V usage is TRBV4-1 and J usage is TRBJ2-2; D unclear. Trimming removed 2 bases at V and 6 bases at J, with 10 bases between. From germline, CDR1 is MGHRA and CDR2 YSYEKL. The CDR3 runs 14 residues. The CDR3 region is CASSQPIRAGELFF. DNA of the CDR3: TGCGCCAGCAGCCAACCCATCCGGGCCGGGGAGCTGTTTTTT.